One sample yielded the 4 T cell receptor beta chains listed below, sequenced in a study of response to subunit inactivated influenza vaccine. A single record per CDR3 protein comes from TCRdb applying MiXCR to the RT-PCR reads. Of around 650,000 distinct CDR3 sequences listed, about 15% are singletons. Here the sequenced sample was PBMCs from blood, taken 11 to 12 days after vaccination. Receptor source: a man aged 50 to 59 who received an inactivated influenza vaccine.

This clonotype was seen ten or more times. V is TRBV4-2 and J is TRBJ1-2; the D is unclear. The CDR3 is 14 residues long. The V end lost 1 base, the J end lost 8 bases, and 14 bases lay between the germline ends. CDR1 is LGHNA and CDR2 is YNFKEQ in the germline V gene. Written as DNA, the CDR3 is TGTGCCAGCAGCCAAGTCGCGTCCCAGCAGGGCTACACCTTC. As protein: CASSQVASQQGYTF.

The chain couples TRBV20-1 to TRBJ1-1; D unclear. This CDR3 spans 12 amino acids. The germline V gene encodes CDR1 DFQATT and CDR2 SNEGSKA (reference sequence). Trimming took off 4 bases at V and 4 bases at J, with 10 bases between the two ends. The CDR3: CSAKTVGTEAFF. The CDR3 DNA is TGCAGTGCTAAGACTGTGGGCACTGAAGCTTTCTTT.

This clonotype appeared a few times. This chain connects TRBV9 to TRBJ2-1; D unresolved. The CDR3 consists of 16 residues. V was pared by 1 base and J by 2 bases, with 13 bases between. Germline V gene sequence: CDR1 SGDLS, CDR2 YYNGEE. Here the CDR3 DNA reads TGTGCCAGCAGCGTATTCTCCCAGGCTGCCTACAATGAGCAGTTCTTC. This encodes CASSVFSQAAYNEQFF.

The chain uses TRBV20-1 and TRBJ1-4; no firm D call. V lost 7 bases to trimming and J lost 6 bases, with 6 bases between them. The CDR3 length is 10 residues. Germline CDR1 DFQATT, CDR2 SNEGSKA (reference sequence). The chain's CDR3 is CSVVDEKLFF. The CDR3 nucleotides read TGCAGTGTAGTTGATGAAAAACTGTTTTTT.